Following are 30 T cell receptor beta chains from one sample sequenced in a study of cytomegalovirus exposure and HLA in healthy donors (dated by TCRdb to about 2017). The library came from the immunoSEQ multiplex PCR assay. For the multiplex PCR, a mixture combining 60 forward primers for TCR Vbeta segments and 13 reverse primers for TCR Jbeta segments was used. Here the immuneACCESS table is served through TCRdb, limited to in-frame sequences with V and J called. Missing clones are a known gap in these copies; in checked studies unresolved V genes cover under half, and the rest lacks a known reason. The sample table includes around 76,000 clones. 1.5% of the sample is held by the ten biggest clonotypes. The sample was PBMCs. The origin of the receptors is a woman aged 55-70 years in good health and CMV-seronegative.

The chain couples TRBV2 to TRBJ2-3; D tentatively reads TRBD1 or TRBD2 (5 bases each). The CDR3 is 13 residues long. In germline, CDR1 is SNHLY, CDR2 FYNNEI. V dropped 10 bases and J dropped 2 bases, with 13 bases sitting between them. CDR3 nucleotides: TGTGCCACCAGGGCGGGTAACACAGATACGCAGTATTTT. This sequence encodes CATRAGNTDTQYF.

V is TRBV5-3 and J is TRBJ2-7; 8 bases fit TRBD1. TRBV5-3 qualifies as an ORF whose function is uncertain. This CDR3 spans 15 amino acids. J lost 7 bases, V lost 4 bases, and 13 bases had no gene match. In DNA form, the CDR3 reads TGTGCCAGAAGCAGAAATTGGACAGGGCGTGGAGAGCAGTACTTC. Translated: CARSRNWTGRGEQYF.

The CDR3 region has the DNA TGTGCCAGCAGCCCCGAATGGCAGAGCACAGATACGCAGTATTTT. This translates into CASSPEWQSTDTQYF. The chain links TRBV11-2 to TRBJ2-3; D uncertain. V gave up 5 bases and J gave up 0 bases, with 12 bases separating them. Germline loops: CDR1 SGHAT, CDR2 FQNNGV. This CDR3 has 15 amino acids.

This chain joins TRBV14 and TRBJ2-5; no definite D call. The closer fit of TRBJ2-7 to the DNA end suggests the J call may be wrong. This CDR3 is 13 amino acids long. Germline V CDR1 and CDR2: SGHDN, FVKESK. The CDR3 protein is CASSPHIYYEQYF. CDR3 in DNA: TGTGCCAGCAGCCCACATATATACTACGAGCAGTACTTC.

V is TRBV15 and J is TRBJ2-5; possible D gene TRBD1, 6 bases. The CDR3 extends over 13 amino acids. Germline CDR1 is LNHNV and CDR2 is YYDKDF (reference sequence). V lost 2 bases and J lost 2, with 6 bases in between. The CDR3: CATSRQGQETQYF. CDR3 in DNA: TGTGCCACCAGCAGACAGGGGCAAGAGACCCAGTACTTC.

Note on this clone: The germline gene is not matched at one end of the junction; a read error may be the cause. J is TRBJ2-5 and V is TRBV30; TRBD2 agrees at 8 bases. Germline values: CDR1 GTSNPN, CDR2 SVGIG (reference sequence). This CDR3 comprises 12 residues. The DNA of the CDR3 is TGTGCCTGGGGACTAGCCCAAGGGACCCAGTACTTC. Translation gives CAWGLAQGTQYF.

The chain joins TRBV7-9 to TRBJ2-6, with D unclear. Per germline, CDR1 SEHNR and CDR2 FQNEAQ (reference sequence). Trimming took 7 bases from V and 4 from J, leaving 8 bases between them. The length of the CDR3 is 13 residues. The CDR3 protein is CASKYMGANVLTF. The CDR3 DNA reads TGTGCCAGCAAATATATGGGGGCCAACGTCCTGACTTTC.

In DNA form, the CDR3 reads TGTGCCAGTAGTATCCAGCGGAACAATGAGCAGTTCTTC. It yields the protein CASSIQRNNEQFF. This chain connects TRBV19 to TRBJ2-1, with TRBD2 as a possible D gene (5 bases). CDR3 size: 13 residues. The germline gives CDR1 LNHDA, CDR2 SQIVND (reference sequence). Trimming shortened V by 3 bases and J by 5 bases, and 8 bases separated the two germline ends.

CDR3 sequence: CASIKGSPTGTGELFF. Written as DNA, the CDR3 is TGTGCCAGCATCAAAGGGTCCCCGACAGGGACCGGGGAGCTGTTTTTT. J is TRBJ2-2 and V is TRBV2; 7 bases are shared with TRBD1. The CDR3 contains 16 residues. J gave up 5 bases and V 7 bases, and 13 bases lay outside the gene matches. CDR1 is SNHLY and CDR2 is FYNNEI in the germline V gene.

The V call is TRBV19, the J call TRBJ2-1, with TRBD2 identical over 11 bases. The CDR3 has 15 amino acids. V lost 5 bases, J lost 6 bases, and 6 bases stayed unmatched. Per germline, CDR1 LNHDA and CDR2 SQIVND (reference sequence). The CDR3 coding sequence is TGTGCCAGTAGTTACCCGGGACTAGCGGCCAATGAGCAGTTCTTC. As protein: CASSYPGLAANEQFF. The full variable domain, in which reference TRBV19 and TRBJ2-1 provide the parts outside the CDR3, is DGGITQSPKYLFRKEGQNVTLSCEQNLNHDAMYWYRQDPGQGLRLIYYSQIVNDFQKGDIAEGYSVSREKKESFPLTVTSAQKNPTAFYLCASSYPGLAANEQFFGPGTRLTVL.

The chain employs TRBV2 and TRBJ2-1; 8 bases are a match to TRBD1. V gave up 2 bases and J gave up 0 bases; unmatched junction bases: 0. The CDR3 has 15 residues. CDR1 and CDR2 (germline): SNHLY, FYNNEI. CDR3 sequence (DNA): TGTGCCAGCAGTGAACAGGGGGCCTCCTACAATGAGCAGTTCTTC. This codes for CASSEQGASYNEQFF. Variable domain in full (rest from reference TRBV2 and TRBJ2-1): EPEVTQTPSHQVTQMGQEVILRCVPISNHLYFYWYRQILGQKVEFLVSFYNNEISEKSEIFDDQFSVERPDGSNFTLKIRSTKLEDSAMYFCASSEQGASYNEQFFGPGTRLTVL.

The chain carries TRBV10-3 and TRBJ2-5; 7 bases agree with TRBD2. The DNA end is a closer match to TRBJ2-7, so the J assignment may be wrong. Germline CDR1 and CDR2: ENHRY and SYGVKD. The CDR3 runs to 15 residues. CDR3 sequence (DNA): TGTGCCATCAGTGACCCCGGGACTATGTCTTACGAGCAGTACTTC. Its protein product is CAISDPGTMSYEQYF.

CDR3 residues: CASSLVSGHSYEQYF. CDR3 DNA sequence: TGTGCCAGCAGCTTAGTGTCAGGGCACTCCTACGAGCAGTACTTC. The chain uses TRBV11-3 and TRBJ2-7; maybe TRBD1 (5 bases). V lost 1 base and J 0 bases, leaving 10 bases between the germline ends. Per the germline V gene, CDR1 is SGHNT and CDR2 is YENEEA. The CDR3 has 15 amino acids.

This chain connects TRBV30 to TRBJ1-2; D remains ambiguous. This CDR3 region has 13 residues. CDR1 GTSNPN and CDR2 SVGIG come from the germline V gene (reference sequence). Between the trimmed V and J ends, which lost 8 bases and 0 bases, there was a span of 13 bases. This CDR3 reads CAGDSLANYGYTF. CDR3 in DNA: TGTGCCGGTGACTCCCTAGCTAACTATGGCTACACCTTC.

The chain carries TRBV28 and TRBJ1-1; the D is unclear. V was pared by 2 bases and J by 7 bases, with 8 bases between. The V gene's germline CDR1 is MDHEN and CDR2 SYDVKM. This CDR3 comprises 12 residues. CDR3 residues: CASSLREGEAFF. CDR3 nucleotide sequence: TGTGCCAGCAGTTTACGGGAGGGTGAAGCTTTCTTT.

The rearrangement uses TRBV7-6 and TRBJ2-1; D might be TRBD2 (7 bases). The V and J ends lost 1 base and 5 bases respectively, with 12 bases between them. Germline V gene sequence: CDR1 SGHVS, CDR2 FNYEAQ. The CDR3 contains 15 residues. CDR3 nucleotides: TGTGCCAGCAGCTTAGGGGGCGGGGGCGACAATGAGCAGTTCTTC. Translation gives CASSLGGGGDNEQFF.

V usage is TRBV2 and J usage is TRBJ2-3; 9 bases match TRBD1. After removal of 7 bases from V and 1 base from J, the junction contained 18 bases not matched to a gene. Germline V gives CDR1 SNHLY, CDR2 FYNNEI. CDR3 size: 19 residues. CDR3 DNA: TGTGCCAGCACCGCCAACAGGGGGCGCGGGCTAGCCGGCACAGATACGCAGTATTTT. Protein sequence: CASTANRGRGLAGTDTQYF. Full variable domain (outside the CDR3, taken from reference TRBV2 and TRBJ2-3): EPEVTQTPSHQVTQMGQEVILRCVPISNHLYFYWYRQILGQKVEFLVSFYNNEISEKSEIFDDQFSVERPDGSNFTLKIRSTKLEDSAMYFCASTANRGRGLAGTDTQYFGPGTRLTVL.

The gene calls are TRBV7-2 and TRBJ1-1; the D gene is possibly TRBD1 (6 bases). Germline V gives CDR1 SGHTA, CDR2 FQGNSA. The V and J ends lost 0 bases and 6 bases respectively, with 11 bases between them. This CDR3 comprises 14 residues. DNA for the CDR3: TGTGCCAGCAGCTTAGCAGGGGGAACCGCTGAAGCTTTCTTT. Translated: CASSLAGGTAEAFF.

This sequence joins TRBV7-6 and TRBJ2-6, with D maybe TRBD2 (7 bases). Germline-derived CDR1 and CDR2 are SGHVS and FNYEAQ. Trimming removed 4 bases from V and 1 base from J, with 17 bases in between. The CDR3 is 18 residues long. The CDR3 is CASSSGGQGRSGANVLTF. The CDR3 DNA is TGTGCCAGCAGCTCCGGGGGGCAGGGTAGATCTGGGGCCAACGTCCTGACTTTC.

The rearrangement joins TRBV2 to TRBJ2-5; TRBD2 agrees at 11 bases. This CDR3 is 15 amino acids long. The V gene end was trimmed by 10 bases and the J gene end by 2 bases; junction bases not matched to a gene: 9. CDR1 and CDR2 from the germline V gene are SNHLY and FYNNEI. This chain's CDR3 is CATKLAGVGQETQYF. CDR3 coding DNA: TGTGCCACAAAACTAGCGGGAGTGGGTCAAGAGACCCAGTACTTC.

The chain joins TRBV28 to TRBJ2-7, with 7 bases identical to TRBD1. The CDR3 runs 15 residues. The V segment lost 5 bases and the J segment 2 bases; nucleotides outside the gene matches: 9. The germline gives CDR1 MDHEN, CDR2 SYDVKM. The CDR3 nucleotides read TGTGCCAGCAGTCTGTTCGACAGGGAAACCTACGAGCAGTACTTC. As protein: CASSLFDRETYEQYF. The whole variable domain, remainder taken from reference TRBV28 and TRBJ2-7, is DVKVTQSSRYLVKRTGEKVFLECVQDMDHENMFWYRQDPGLGLRLIYFSYDVKMKEKGDIPEGYSVSREKKERFSLILESASTNQTSMYLCASSLFDRETYEQYFGPGTRLTVT.

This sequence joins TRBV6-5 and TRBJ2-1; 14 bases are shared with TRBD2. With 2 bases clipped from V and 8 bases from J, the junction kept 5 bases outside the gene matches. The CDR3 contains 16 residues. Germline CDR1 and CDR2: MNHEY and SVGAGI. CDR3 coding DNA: TGTGCCAGCAGTTACGGGCTGGGACTAGCGGGAGATGAGCAGTTCTTC. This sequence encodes CASSYGLGLAGDEQFF.

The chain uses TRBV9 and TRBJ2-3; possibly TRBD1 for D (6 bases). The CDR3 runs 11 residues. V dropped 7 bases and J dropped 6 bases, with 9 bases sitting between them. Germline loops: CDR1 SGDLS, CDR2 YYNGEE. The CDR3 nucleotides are TGTGCCAGCGCGAGGGGGGATACGCAGTATTTT. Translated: CASARGDTQYF.

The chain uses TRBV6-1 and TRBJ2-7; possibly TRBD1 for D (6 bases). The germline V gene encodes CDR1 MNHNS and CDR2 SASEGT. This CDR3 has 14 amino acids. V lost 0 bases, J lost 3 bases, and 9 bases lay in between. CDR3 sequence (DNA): TGTGCCAGCAGTGAAGCACAGGGAATCTACGAGCAGTACTTC. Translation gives CASSEAQGIYEQYF.

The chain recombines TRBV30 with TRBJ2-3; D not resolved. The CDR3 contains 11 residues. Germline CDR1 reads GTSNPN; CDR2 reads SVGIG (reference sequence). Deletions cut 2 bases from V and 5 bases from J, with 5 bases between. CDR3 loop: CAWSWQDTQYF. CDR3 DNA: TGTGCCTGGAGTTGGCAAGATACGCAGTATTTT.

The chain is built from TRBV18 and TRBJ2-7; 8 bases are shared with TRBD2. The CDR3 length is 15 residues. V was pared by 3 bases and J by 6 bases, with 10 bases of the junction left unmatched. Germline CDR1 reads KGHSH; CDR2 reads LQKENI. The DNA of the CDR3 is TGTGCCAGCTCACCCCAACAGGGCGGGGGGAGCGAGCAGTACTTC. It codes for CASSPQQGGGSEQYF.

The CDR3 DNA reads as TGTGCCAGCTCACCAATTTCGGGGGGGGCTCGAGGAGCTTTCTTT. It codes for CASSPISGGARGAFF. This chain joins TRBV18 and TRBJ1-1, with a tentative D call TRBD1 (6 bases). The CDR3 sequence is 15 residues long. CDR1 and CDR2 (germline): KGHSH, LQKENI. Trimming removed 2 bases from V and 10 bases from J, with 20 bases in between.

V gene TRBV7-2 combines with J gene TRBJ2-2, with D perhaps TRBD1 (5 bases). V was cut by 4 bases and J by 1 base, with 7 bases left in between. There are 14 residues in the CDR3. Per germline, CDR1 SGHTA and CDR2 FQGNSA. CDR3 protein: CASSSGWNTGELFF. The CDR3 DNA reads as TGTGCCAGCAGCTCAGGGTGGAACACCGGGGAGCTGTTTTTT.

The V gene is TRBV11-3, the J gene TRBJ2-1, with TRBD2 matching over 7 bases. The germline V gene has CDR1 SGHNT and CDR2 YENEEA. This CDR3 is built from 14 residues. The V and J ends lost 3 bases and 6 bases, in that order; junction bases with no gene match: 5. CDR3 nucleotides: TGTGCCAGCAGCTTTTCGGGGAGGGTCAATGAGCAGTTCTTC. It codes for CASSFSGRVNEQFF.

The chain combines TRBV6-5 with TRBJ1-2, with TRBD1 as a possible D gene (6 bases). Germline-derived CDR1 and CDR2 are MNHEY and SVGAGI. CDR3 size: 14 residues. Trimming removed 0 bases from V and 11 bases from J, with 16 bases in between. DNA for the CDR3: TGTGCCAGCAGTTACTCGAATGGGGGCCTCAGGTACACCTTC. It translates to CASSYSNGGLRYTF.